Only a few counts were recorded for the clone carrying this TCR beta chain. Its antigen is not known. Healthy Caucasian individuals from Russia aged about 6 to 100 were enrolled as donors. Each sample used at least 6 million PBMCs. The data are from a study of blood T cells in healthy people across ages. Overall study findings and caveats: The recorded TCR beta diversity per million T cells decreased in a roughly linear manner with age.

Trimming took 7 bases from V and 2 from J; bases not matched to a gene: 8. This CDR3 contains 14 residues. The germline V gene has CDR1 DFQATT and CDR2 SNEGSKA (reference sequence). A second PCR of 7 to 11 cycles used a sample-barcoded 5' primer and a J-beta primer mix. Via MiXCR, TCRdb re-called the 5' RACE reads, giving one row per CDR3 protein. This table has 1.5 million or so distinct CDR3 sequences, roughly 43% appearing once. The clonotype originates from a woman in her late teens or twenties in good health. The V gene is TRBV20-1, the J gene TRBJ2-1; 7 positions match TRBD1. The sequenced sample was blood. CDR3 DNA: TGCAGTGTCCGGGACAGAATTACCTACAATGAGCAGTTCTTC. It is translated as CSVRDRITYNEQFF.